This TCR beta chain was recorded in a study of shared T cell receptors in the human thymus. Repertoires were generated with immunoSEQ multiplex PCR, while TCRdb's copy carries only in-frame clones and drops some. The sample shows about 500,000 clones, roughly 74% of them seen only once. Germline values: CDR1 SGHNT, CDR2 YENEEA. The CDR3 has 17 amino acids. Trimming at V came to 5 bases and at J to 5 bases, leaving 9 bases not matched to a gene. These same data were also listed under a study on human thymus T cells. Turning to that study: Healthy Finnish infants undergoing corrective surgery for congenital heart defects provided the donor material. The thymus was resected at corrective cardiac surgery. Blood and thymic repertoires both appeared biased in V and J gene usage. Related work found strong thymic repertoire overlap between unrelated individuals.

Sequencing was carried out using thymocytes. This sequence joins TRBV11-3 and TRBJ2-1; TRBD2 aligns across 13 bases. The sequence derives from a boy under two years old with a congenital heart defect. CDR3 nucleotide sequence: TGTGCCAGCAGCGGAGGGGAGGGGACTAGCGGGAACAATGAGCAGTTCTTC. Translated, it gives CASSGGEGTSGNNEQFF.